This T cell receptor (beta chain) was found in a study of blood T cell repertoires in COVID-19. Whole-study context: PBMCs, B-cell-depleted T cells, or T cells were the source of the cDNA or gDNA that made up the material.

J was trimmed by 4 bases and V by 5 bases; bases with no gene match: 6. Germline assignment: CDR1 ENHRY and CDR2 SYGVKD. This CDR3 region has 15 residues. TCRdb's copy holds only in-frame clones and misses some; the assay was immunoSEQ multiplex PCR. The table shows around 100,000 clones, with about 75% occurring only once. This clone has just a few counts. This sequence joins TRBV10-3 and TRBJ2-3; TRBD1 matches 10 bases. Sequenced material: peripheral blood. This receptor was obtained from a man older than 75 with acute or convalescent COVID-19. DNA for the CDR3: TGTGCCATCAGTCCGACAGGGGGCTCGCCAGATACGCAGTATTTT. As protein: CAISPTGGSPDTQYF.